Shown below are 20 T cell receptor beta chains from a single sample sequenced in a study of T cell responses to AZD1222 COVID-19 vaccine. Assay: immunoSEQ multiplex PCR; the TCRdb copy retains only in-frame clones and omits some. The sample holds roughly 87,000 clones, roughly 86% seen once. Sample: peripheral blood, taken 28 days after the second AZD1222 dose. These TCRs come from an adult who received the AZD1222 COVID-19 vaccine.

V and J are TRBV7-2 and TRBJ2-3; D perhaps matches TRBD2 (6 bases). Germline V lookup: CDR1 SGHTA, CDR2 FQGNSA. Trimming removed 1 base from V and 9 bases from J, with 20 bases in between. This CDR3 contains 16 residues. CDR3: CASSLERRGGMHTQYF. The CDR3 bases are TGTGCCAGCAGCTTAGAGCGGCGGGGCGGGATGCACACGCAGTATTTT.

The chain is built from TRBV10-3 and TRBJ1-6; TRBD1 matches at 8 bases. The germline V gene has CDR1 ENHRY and CDR2 SYGVKD. With V trimmed by 0 bases and J by 4 bases, 11 bases remained unmatched. CDR3 length: 19 residues. The CDR3 nucleotides read TGTGCCATCAGTGAGTCATTCTCACCTACAGGGGGGTATAATTCACCCCTCCACTTT. Protein sequence: CAISESFSPTGGYNSPLHF.

This rearrangement joins TRBV3-1 (or the pseudogene TRBV3-2) to TRBJ1-1; D is ambiguous. Trimming stripped 2 bases from V and 1 base from J, with 8 bases between. Germline V CDR1 and CDR2: LGHDT, YNNKEL (reference sequence). CDR3 size: 14 residues. CDR3 sequence reads: CASSQSTENTEAFF. CDR3 nucleotides: TGTGCCAGCAGCCAAAGCACAGAGAACACTGAAGCTTTCTTT.

This chain uses TRBV7-8 with TRBJ1-2, with D possibly matching TRBD1 (5 bases). Germline V gene data show CDR1 as SGHVS and CDR2 as FQNEAQ. The CDR3 contains 16 residues. V was pared by 7 bases and J by 2 bases, with 20 bases between. The CDR3 nucleotides read TGTGCCAGCAACCAATTTACGGGGGTCACCAACTATGGCTACACCTTC. Its protein product is CASNQFTGVTNYGYTF.

The chain recombines TRBV7-9 with TRBJ2-3; TRBD2 matches 7 bases. There are 15 residues in the CDR3. Germline trimming cut 1 base from V and 3 bases from J; bases unmatched to any gene: 4. Germline CDR1 reads SEHNR; CDR2 reads FQNEAQ (reference sequence). In nucleotides, the CDR3 is TGTGCCAGCAGCTTAGGCGGGAGTAAAACAGATACGCAGTATTTT. Protein product: CASSLGGSKTDTQYF.

This clone was seen once. The chain carries TRBV2 and TRBJ2-1, with TRBD2 matching over 14 bases. V lost 6 bases and J lost 7; bases outside the gene matches: 8. CDR1 and CDR2 from the germline V gene are SNHLY and FYNNEI. The CDR3 runs 16 residues. CDR3 DNA sequence: TGTGCCAGCAGAGGGACTAGCGGGAGTGATGGGAATGAGCAGTTCTTC. It specifies CASRGTSGSDGNEQFF.

The chain employs TRBV1 and TRBJ1-5; no DNA check was done on the table's D call, TRBD1. TRBV1 is annotated as a pseudogene. The CDR3 extends over 14 amino acids. CDR3 DNA: TGCACCAGGAGGTACAGGGGGCAAGGGCAGCCCCAGCATTTT. Translated: CTRRYRGQGQPQHF.

The rearrangement links TRBV6-5 to TRBJ1-3; 7 bases agree with TRBD1. The CDR3 sequence is 13 residues long. Germline CDR1 is MNHEY and CDR2 is SVGAGI. The junction had 5 bases not matched to a gene; V was cut back by 6 bases and J by 6 bases. CDR3 protein: CASRTGSTNTIYF. CDR3 in DNA: TGTGCCAGCAGGACAGGGTCGACAAACACCATATATTTT.

The genes are TRBV20-1 and TRBJ2-7; the D gene is possibly TRBD2 (5 bases). This CDR3 has 11 residues. CDR1 is DFQATT, CDR2 SNEGSKA, per germline (reference sequence). V lost 4 bases, J lost 9 bases, and 13 bases lay in between. CDR3 nucleotides: TGCAGTGCTACCCCTCTCGGAGGGCAGTACTTC. Translation gives CSATPLGGQYF.

The chain uses TRBV11-2 and TRBJ1-1, with D possibly being TRBD1 (5 bases). This CDR3 has 14 amino acids. From germline, CDR1 is SGHAT and CDR2 FQNNGV. The V end was cut by 7 bases, the J end by 1 base, with 13 bases between. The CDR3 is CASNDMTENTEAFF. The DNA of the CDR3 is TGTGCCAGCAACGATATGACAGAGAACACTGAAGCTTTCTTT.

This clone has only a few counts. The chain couples TRBV7-3 to TRBJ2-1; 15 bases line up with TRBD2. The CDR3 totals 15 residues. CDR1 and CDR2 from the germline V gene are SGHTA and FQGTGA. V dropped 5 bases and J dropped 8; count of bases not matched to a gene: 4. Written as DNA, the CDR3 is TGTGCCAGCAGCCCCAGGACTAGCGGGAGGGATGAGCAGTTCTTC. Protein product: CASSPRTSGRDEQFF.

The V and J genes are TRBV19 and TRBJ2-1, with TRBD2 matching over 8 bases. The V and J ends lost 5 bases and 1 base, in that order; junction bases with no gene match: 7. This CDR3 comprises 16 residues. The germline V gene has CDR1 LNHDA and CDR2 SQIVND (reference sequence). The CDR3 coding sequence is TGTGCCAGTAGTTCGCGGACTAGCCATTCCTACAATGAGCAGTTCTTC. Translating it yields CASSSRTSHSYNEQFF. Complete variable domain (other parts from reference TRBV19 and TRBJ2-1): DGGITQSPKYLFRKEGQNVTLSCEQNLNHDAMYWYRQDPGQGLRLIYYSQIVNDFQKGDIAEGYSVSREKKESFPLTVTSAQKNPTAFYLCASSSRTSHSYNEQFFGPGTRLTVL.

This chain links TRBV19 with TRBJ1-5, with a possible D match to TRBD1 (6 bases). Germline V CDR1 and CDR2: LNHDA, SQIVND (reference sequence). Trimming took 3 bases from V and 0 from J, leaving 12 bases between them. CDR3 length: 16 residues. CDR3 sequence: CASSISDRFSNQPQHF. The CDR3 DNA follows: TGTGCCAGTAGTATCTCTGACAGGTTTAGCAATCAGCCCCAGCATTTT. Using reference TRBV19 and TRBJ1-5 for the parts outside the CDR3, the full variable domain is DGGITQSPKYLFRKEGQNVTLSCEQNLNHDAMYWYRQDPGQGLRLIYYSQIVNDFQKGDIAEGYSVSREKKESFPLTVTSAQKNPTAFYLCASSISDRFSNQPQHFGDGTRLSIL.

The chain recombines TRBV5-6 with TRBJ1-3; a possible D gene is TRBD1 (6 bases). CDR3 size: 15 residues. Germline V gene sequence: CDR1 SGHDT, CDR2 YYEEEE. Trimming removed 4 bases from V and 3 bases from J, with 14 bases in between. CDR3 in DNA: TGTGCCAGCAGCGCCCGGGACACCGATGGAAACACCATATATTTT. It is translated as CASSARDTDGNTIYF.

This sequence joins TRBV27 and TRBJ1-1, with D uncertain. Trimming shortened V by 0 bases and J by 5 bases, and 13 bases separated the two germline ends. CDR3 length: 15 amino acids. In germline, CDR1 is MNHEY, CDR2 SMNVEV (reference sequence). This CDR3 is CASSLSMGAVTEAFF. CDR3 bases: TGTGCCAGCAGTTTATCCATGGGTGCGGTAACTGAAGCTTTCTTT.

This clone has a handful of counts. The chain carries TRBV11-2 and TRBJ2-7, with D possibly matching TRBD1 (5 bases). Trimming removed 6 bases at V and 4 bases at J, with 19 bases between. Germline loops: CDR1 SGHAT, CDR2 FQNNGV. The CDR3 runs to 15 residues. CDR3 loop: CASSPGSGSLYEQYF. The CDR3 DNA follows: TGTGCCAGCAGTCCAGGGTCAGGGTCCCTTTACGAGCAGTACTTC.

DNA of the CDR3: TGTGCCAGCAGCTTAGCAGGGTGTAATGAAAAACTGTTTTTT. This codes for CASSLAGCNEKLFF. This rearrangement joins TRBV7-4 to TRBJ1-4, with D unclear. The CDR3 spans 14 residues. The germline CDR1 and CDR2 sequences are SGHVT and SQSDAQ. V was clipped by 0 bases and J by 4 bases, with 6 bases between them.

The genes are TRBV28 and TRBJ2-7; TRBD2 matches 11 bases. Germline CDR1 is MDHEN and CDR2 is SYDVKM. The V and J ends lost 10 bases and 3 bases, in that order; junction bases with no gene match: 5. This CDR3 has 13 amino acids. As DNA, the CDR3 is TGTGCCACCACTAGCGGGAGTGTCTACGAGCAGTACTTC. It translates to CATTSGSVYEQYF.

The V and J genes are TRBV12-3 or TRBV12-4 and TRBJ2-7, with D possibly matching TRBD1 (6 bases). This CDR3 is built from 12 residues. V was pared by 10 bases and J by 5 bases, with 15 bases between. The CDR3 DNA sequence: TGTGCCACCGGAACAGGGTTCGACGAGCAGTACTTC. It translates to CATGTGFDEQYF.

V gene TRBV28 combines with J gene TRBJ1-5; 7 bases are shared with TRBD1. Trimming took 4 bases from V and 6 from J; bases not matched to a gene: 9. Germline lookup yields CDR1 MDHEN and CDR2 SYDVKM. The CDR3 has 15 residues. The CDR3 here is CASSSATGKGQPQHF. The CDR3 DNA sequence: TGTGCCAGCAGTTCAGCGACAGGGAAGGGTCAGCCCCAGCATTTT.